Following are 22 T cell receptor beta chains from one sample sequenced in a study of T cells in Graves' hyperthyroidism and ophthalmopathy (dated 2019 in TCRdb). Receptor libraries were prepared by multiplex PCR. This sample was sequenced with an Illumina HiSeq 2000. TCR beta CDR3 regions were amplified from RNA transcripts. For the first round of RT-PCR on the TCR CDR3, the HTBI primer set was used together with the Qiagen OneStep RT-PCR kit. TCRdb passed the public sequencing reads through fastp at Q25 and MiXCR, retaining productive beta sequences. Records with the same CDR3 protein are collapsed into one entry carrying the most frequent genes and DNA. A total of around 500,000 distinct CDR3 sequences appear in this sample, about 22% of them only once. The ten top clones hold about half of the sample. Sequenced input: blood. The receptor set was obtained from a woman aged 70 to 79 with Graves' ophthalmopathy.

Only a few counts were recorded for this clonotype. The chain links TRBV6-1 to TRBJ2-4; 13 bases fit TRBD2. The J segment lost 15 bases and the V segment lost 3 bases, leaving 11 bases of the junction unmatched. The CDR3 length is 15 residues. CDR1 is MNHNS and CDR2 is SASEGT in the germline V gene. CDR3 nucleotide sequence: TGTGCCAGCAGTGATCAACTAGCGGGAGGGCTGAAGAGGTACTTC. Its translation: CASSDQLAGGLKRYF.

This clonotype was seen many times. This chain connects TRBV14 to TRBJ2-1; tentatively, D is TRBD1 (6 bases). With 1 base removed from V and 6 bases from J, the gap between germline ends came to 10 bases. CDR3 length equals 14 residues. Germline V gene lookup returns CDR1 SGHDN and CDR2 FVKESK. The CDR3 DNA follows: TGTGCCAGCAGCCAAGGGGCAGGGGTCAATGAGCAGTTCTTC. Amino acid sequence: CASSQGAGVNEQFF.

The chain uses TRBV20-1 and TRBJ2-3; D might be TRBD2 (5 bases). Looked up from germline, CDR1 is DFQATT and CDR2 is SNEGSKA (reference sequence). Trimming left V 3 bases short and J 6 bases short, with 16 bases between. The CDR3 extends over 14 amino acids. The CDR3 region is CSARDRNRGDTQYF. The CDR3 nucleotides read TGCAGTGCTAGGGACCGAAACCGAGGGGATACGCAGTATTTT.

This clonotype was seen more than once but under ten times. The rearrangement joins TRBV6-1 to TRBJ1-5; TRBD1 agrees at 8 bases. CDR3 size: 14 residues. J lost 2 bases, V lost 6 bases, and 3 bases had no gene match. CDR1 and CDR2 from the germline V gene are MNHNS and SASEGT. CDR3 nucleotides: TGTGCCAGCAGACAGGGGGGGGGCAATCAGCCCCAGCATTTT. Its protein is CASRQGGGNQPQHF.

In this sample, this clonotype turned up a few times. The chain combines TRBV19 with TRBJ1-2, with 10 bases that match TRBD1. The CDR3 has 15 residues. Germline V CDR1 and CDR2: LNHDA, SQIVND (reference sequence). V was pared by 3 bases and J by 2 bases, with 3 bases of the junction left unmatched. CDR3 bases: TGTGCCAGTAGTATCGGACAGGGGGTCAACTATGGCTACACCTTC. It specifies CASSIGQGVNYGYTF.

At least ten counts were recorded for this clonotype. This sequence joins TRBV2 and TRBJ2-2; 14 bases map to TRBD2. The V segment lost 6 bases and the J segment 4 bases; nucleotides outside the gene matches: 7. Germline loops: CDR1 SNHLY, CDR2 FYNNEI. This CDR3 is 17 amino acids long. The CDR3 nucleotides read TGTGCCAGCAGGTTGACTAGCGGGAGGGCCCCCACCGGGGAGCTGTTTTTT. It encodes CASRLTSGRAPTGELFF.

This clonotype was observed a handful of times. The chain is built from TRBV5-5 and TRBJ1-6, with 8 bases matching TRBD1. V was clipped by 4 bases and J by 6 bases; unmatched bases: 9. CDR3 length equals 16 residues. The germline gives CDR1 SGHKS, CDR2 YYEKEE (reference sequence). The CDR3: CASSLGQGVFNSPLHF. The CDR3 DNA sequence: TGTGCCAGCAGCCTAGGACAGGGTGTGTTTAATTCACCCCTCCACTTT.

This rearrangement joins TRBV20-1 to TRBJ2-2; 12 nucleotides match TRBD2. CDR1 is DFQATT, CDR2 SNEGSKA, per germline (reference sequence). This CDR3 spans 14 amino acids. Trimming took 1 base from V and 6 from J; bases not matched to a gene: 0. The CDR3 DNA reads TGCAGTGCTAGAGGACTAGCGGGAGCCGGGGAGCTGTTTTTT. Translated: CSARGLAGAGELFF.

This clonotype has just a few counts. The chain recombines TRBV24-1 with TRBJ2-4, with a tentative D call TRBD1 (6 bases). The germline V gene encodes CDR1 KGHDR and CDR2 SFDVKD. The CDR3 length is 14 residues. The V end lost 2 bases, the J end lost 5 bases, and 9 bases lay between the germline ends. The CDR3 region is CATSDSGVQNIQYF. DNA for the CDR3: TGTGCCACCAGTGATTCAGGGGTCCAAAACATTCAGTACTTC.

V and J are TRBV7-9 and TRBJ1-1; 8 bases match TRBD1. The CDR3 has 13 amino acids. The V gene's germline CDR1 is SEHNR and CDR2 FQNEAQ (reference sequence). Unmatched junction bases numbered 5, after V lost 4 bases and J lost 7 bases. As DNA, the CDR3 is TGTGCCAGCAGCTCGGGACAGGCGGGTGAAGCTTTCTTT. It encodes CASSSGQAGEAFF.

This clonotype has only a few counts. The chain recombines TRBV30 with TRBJ2-7; D not certain. The CDR3 length is 12 residues. The V gene's germline CDR1 is GTSNPN and CDR2 SVGIG (reference sequence). V gave up 3 bases and J gave up 9 bases, with 15 bases separating them. The CDR3 sequence is CAWSDGPKGQYF. CDR3 coding DNA: TGTGCCTGGAGCGACGGGCCAAAAGGGCAGTACTTC.

The CDR3 DNA is TGTGCCAGCAGCCATACGACTAGCGGTCTTGGGCAGTACTTC. Protein: CASSHTTSGLGQYF. This chain uses TRBV3-1 with TRBJ2-7, with 9 bases lining up with TRBD2. V gave up 3 bases and J gave up 9 bases; unmatched junction bases: 9. Per the germline V gene, CDR1 is LGHDT and CDR2 is YNNKEL (reference sequence). This CDR3 comprises 14 residues.

This clonotype was seen many times. This chain connects TRBV11-2 to TRBJ2-3; 12 bases match TRBD2. The junction had 9 bases not matched to a gene; V was cut back by 0 bases and J by 14 bases. This CDR3 spans 15 amino acids. Germline V CDR1 and CDR2: SGHAT, FQNNGV. The CDR3 is CASSLDPASGRAMYF. CDR3 sequence (DNA): TGTGCCAGCAGCTTAGATCCCGCTAGCGGGAGGGCCATGTATTTT. Together with reference TRBV11-2 and TRBJ2-3, the CDR3 gives the full variable domain: EAGVAQSPRYKIIEKRQSVAFWCNPISGHATLYWYQQILGQGPKLLIQFQNNGVVDDSQLPKDRFSAERLKGVDSTLKIQPAKLEDSAVYLCASSLDPASGRAMYFGPGTRLTVL.

The rearrangement links TRBV29-1 to TRBJ2-1, with 8 bases fitting TRBD2. This CDR3 contains 11 residues. Germline lookup yields CDR1 SQVTM and CDR2 ANQGSEA. The V gene end was trimmed by 4 bases and the J gene end by 13 bases; junction bases not matched to a gene: 6. The CDR3 DNA sequence: TGCAGCGTTGGGGGACTAGTGGGACAGTTCTTC. Translated: CSVGGLVGQFF.

Details on this clonotype: A much larger clone lies one base from this, so it may be a read error. V is TRBV2 and J is TRBJ2-2, with 10 bases matching TRBD1. Germline V gene data show CDR1 as SNHLY and CDR2 as FYNNEI. This CDR3 contains 14 residues. CDR3 DNA: TGTGGCAGCAGGGGACAGGGGCACACCGGGGAGCTGTTTTTT. As protein: CGSRGQGHTGELFF.

The CDR3 DNA sequence: TGTGCCAGCAGCTTTTGGGACTCACCCCTCCACTTT. Its translation: CASSFWDSPLHF. The J gene is TRBJ1-6, the V gene TRBV7-2, with TRBD1 as a possible D gene (5 bases). The CDR3 consists of 12 residues. CDR1 and CDR2 (germline): SGHTA, FQGNSA. V shed 3 bases and J shed 10 bases, with 7 bases lying between them.

Ten or more counts support this clonotype. The chain is built from TRBV7-8 and TRBJ2-3; D might be TRBD1 (5 bases). The CDR3 runs to 12 residues. Between the trimmed V and J ends, which lost 5 bases and 6 bases, there was a span of 9 bases. Germline CDR1 SGHVS, CDR2 FQNEAQ. The CDR3 loop is CASSTTADTQYF. CDR3 DNA: TGTGCCAGCAGCACGACAGCGGATACGCAGTATTTT.

This clonotype has at least ten counts. J is TRBJ1-2 and V is TRBV20-1; perhaps TRBD1 as D (6 bases). This CDR3 region has 12 residues. Germline loops: CDR1 DFQATT, CDR2 SNEGSKA (reference sequence). The CDR3 protein is CSTTGRAEGYTF. In DNA, the CDR3 is TGCAGCACTACAGGGAGGGCTGAGGGCTACACCTTC.

This clonotype was seen ten or more times. The gene calls are TRBV6-6 and TRBJ2-2, with D possibly being TRBD1 (5 bases). The ends were cut back, 2 bases at V and 3 bases at J, with 7 bases in the middle. The CDR3 runs to 14 residues. Germline V gene sequence: CDR1 MNHNY, CDR2 SVGAGI (reference sequence). This chain's CDR3 is CASSYEGDTGELFF. The CDR3 DNA follows: TGTGCCAGCAGTTACGAAGGGGACACCGGGGAGCTGTTTTTT.

In regard to this clonotype: A much larger clone differs from this one at a single base, so this may be a read error. The chain recombines TRBV6-1 with TRBJ2-7; TRBD2 aligns across 12 bases. CDR1 MNHNS and CDR2 SASEGT come from the germline V gene. The CDR3 sequence is 14 residues long. J lost 4 bases, V lost 6 bases, and 4 bases had no gene match. In nucleotides, the CDR3 is TGTGCCAGCAGACAGACTAGCGGGAGATACGAGCAGTACTTC. It specifies CASRQTSGRYEQYF.

This clonotype was counted between two and nine times. V gene TRBV15 combines with J gene TRBJ1-6; D is possibly TRBD1 (5 bases). V gave up 2 bases and J gave up 7 bases, with 12 bases separating them. Germline V CDR1 and CDR2: LNHNV, YYDKDF (reference sequence). This CDR3 contains 15 residues. CDR3 protein: CATSRSAGWNSPLHF. The CDR3 nucleotides are TGTGCCACCAGCAGAAGCGCAGGGTGGAATTCACCCCTCCACTTT.

In nucleotides, the CDR3 is TGTGCCAGCAGTTTAGTCTTTGAGACCCAGTACTTC. This translates into CASSLVFETQYF. This rearrangement joins TRBV12-3 or TRBV12-4 to TRBJ2-5; D remains unclear. V dropped 1 base and J dropped 5 bases, with 5 bases sitting between them. This CDR3 has 12 residues.